A selection of T cell receptor beta chains follows, all from one sample in a study of blood T cell repertoires in COVID-19. Here immunoSEQ multiplex PCR was the method, and the copy in TCRdb shows in-frame clones only, minus some. The data show approximately 84,000 clones, around 80% seen once. Sample: peripheral blood. The receptor source for this set is a woman aged 80 or older with acute or convalescent COVID-19. Each CDR3 is given with its conserved first and last residue. D genes are given only for firm matches. Some rows mark clone size as missing; the rest say once, few, many or name a class of expanded clone.

d_call	j_call	v_call	clone_size	cdr3_aa	cdr3_nt
.	TRBJ2-7	TRBV12-3/TRBV12-4	.	CASSFAGVYEQYF	TGTGCCAGCAGTTTTGCAGGGGTCTACGAGCAGTACTTC
TRBD2	TRBJ2-3	TRBV28	few	CASIVGGGSTDTQYF	TGTGCCAGCATCGTGGGGGGAGGGAGCACAGATACGCAGTATTTT
.	TRBJ2-7	TRBV5-4	.	CASSFGGADEQYF	TGTGCCAGCAGCTTTGGGGGGGCTGACGAGCAGTACTTC
.	TRBJ2-6	TRBV5-1	.	CASSLEGTGANVLTF	TGCGCCAGCAGCTTGGAGGGGACTGGGGCCAACGTCCTGACTTTC
.	TRBJ2-5	TRBV27	.	CASRPTAGQGARETQYF	TGTGCCAGCAGACCAACAGCGGGGCAGGGGGCGCGGGAGACCCAGTACTTC
TRBD2	TRBJ2-7	TRBV5-6	.	CASSWGLAGDSYEQYF	TGTGCCAGCAGCTGGGGACTAGCGGGCGACTCCTACGAGCAGTACTTC
TRBD2	TRBJ2-3	TRBV29-1	.	CSVAGTSGRTDTQYF	TGCAGCGTTGCTGGGACTAGCGGGAGGACAGATACGCAGTATTTT
.	TRBJ2-1	TRBV24-1	.	CATSDGGPGRIYEQFF	TGTGCCACCAGTGACGGGGGGCCAGGGAGAATTTATGAGCAGTTCTTC
.	TRBJ2-5	TRBV14	.	CASSQGLATQYF	TGTGCCAGCAGCCAAGGGTTGGCGACCCAGTACTTC
.	TRBJ1-1	TRBV7-9	.	CANQMNTEAFF	TGTGCCAACCAGATGAACACTGAAGCTTTCTTT
.	TRBJ1-2	TRBV5-4	once	CASSLAGIDYGYTF	TGTGCCAGCAGCTTGGCCGGGATAGACTATGGCTACACCTTC
TRBD2	TRBJ2-7	TRBV5-5	.	CASSLVSSGGTRF	TGTGCCAGCAGCTTGGTTTCTTCGGGAGGTACCCGCTTC
.	TRBJ2-1	TRBV21-1	.	CASSSPGIGNNEQFF	TGTGCCAGCAGCAGTCCGGGTATCGGGAACAATGAGCAGTTCTTC
TRBD1	TRBJ1-3	TRBV4-3	few	CASSPDRASGNTIYF	TGCGCCAGCAGCCCGGACAGGGCTTCTGGAAACACCATATATTTT
TRBD1	TRBJ2-4	TRBV4-2	.	CASSQDWPGQGLTLAKNIQYF	TGTGCCAGCAGCCAAGACTGGCCCGGACAGGGCCTTACCCTAGCCAAAAACATTCAGTACTTC
TRBD1	TRBJ1-5	TRBV6-5	.	CASSRDRGTNQPQHF	TGTGCCAGCAGTCGGGACAGGGGGACAAATCAGCCCCAGCATTTT
.	TRBJ1-1	TRBV3-1/TRBV3-2	.	CASSRAPGGTEAFF	TGTGCCAGCAGCCGAGCCCCCGGGGGCACTGAAGCTTTCTTT
TRBD2	TRBJ2-3	TRBV7-9	.	CASSFGLAGTDTQYF	TGTGCCAGCAGCTTCGGACTAGCGGGAACAGATACGCAGTATTTT
.	TRBJ2-3	TRBV19	.	CASNLGVSTDTQYF	TGTGCCAGTAACTTGGGAGTTAGCACAGATACGCAGTATTTT
.	TRBJ2-1	TRBV5-6	.	CASSPRGAEANNEQFF	TGTGCCAGCAGCCCCCGGGGGGCGGAAGCCAACAATGAGCAGTTCTTC
TRBD2	TRBJ2-2	TRBV7-9	many	CASSLGRLAGGQTGELFF	TGTGCCAGCAGCTTAGGCCGACTAGCGGGAGGTCAGACCGGGGAGCTGTTTTTT
.	TRBJ2-2	TRBV7-9	.	CASSLADGELFF	TGTGCCAGCAGCTTGGCGGACGGGGAGCTGTTTTTT
.	TRBJ2-1	TRBV20-1	.	CSVYDNNEQFF	TGCAGTGTATACGACAACAATGAGCAGTTCTTC
.	TRBJ2-7	TRBV10-3	few	CAISDPVRGYEQYF	TGTGCCATCAGTGACCCAGTTAGGGGCTACGAGCAGTACTTC
.	TRBJ2-4	TRBV30	.	CAWSGPMNIQYF	TGTGCCTGGAGTGGGCCCATGAACATTCAGTACTTC
TRBD2	TRBJ2-1	TRBV7-9	.	CASRLGTSGYNEQFF	TGTGCCAGCAGACTTGGGACTAGCGGGTACAATGAGCAGTTCTTC
TRBD2	TRBJ2-7	TRBV11-2	.	CASSLGGAGEQYF	TGTGCCAGCAGCTTGGGAGGGGCGGGCGAGCAGTACTTC
.	TRBJ2-4	TRBV5-1	.	CASSFGGTAKNIQYF	TGCGCCAGCAGCTTCGGCGGGACGGCCAAAAACATTCAGTACTTC
TRBD2	TRBJ2-5	TRBV29-1	.	CSVDRLAGNQETQYF	TGCAGCGTTGACCGACTAGCGGGCAATCAAGAGACCCAGTACTTC
.	TRBJ1-6	TRBV3-1/TRBV3-2	.	CASSQTGTNSPLHF	TGTGCCAGCAGCCAAACAGGAACGAATTCACCCCTCCACTTT
TRBD1	TRBJ1-2	TRBV30	.	CAWSRTGFGYTF	TGTGCCTGGAGTCGGACAGGCTTTGGCTACACCTTC
TRBD1	TRBJ1-2	TRBV19	.	CATRTGGNYGYTF	TGTGCCACCAGGACAGGGGGTAACTATGGCTACACCTTC
.	TRBJ1-6	TRBV5-1	.	CASNLGQGGSPLHF	TGCGCCAGCAACCTCGGGCAGGGTGGTTCACCCCTCCACTTT
TRBD2	TRBJ2-1	TRBV28	.	CASGDYDYNEQFF	TGTGCCAGCGGGGACTACGACTACAATGAGCAGTTCTTC
.	TRBJ2-5	TRBV6-6	.	CASKLGLPTQETQYF	TGTGCCAGCAAACTGGGACTCCCGACCCAAGAGACCCAGTACTTC
.	TRBJ2-5	TRBV6-4	once	CASSEASKETQYF	TGTGCCAGCAGTGAGGCTAGTAAAGAGACCCAGTACTTC
TRBD1	TRBJ2-5	TRBV30	.	CAWSPGQGETQYF	TGTGCCTGGAGTCCCGGACAGGGGGAGACCCAGTACTTC
TRBD1	TRBJ2-5	TRBV27	.	CASGSQGAAQETQYF	TGTGCCAGCGGAAGCCAGGGGGCAGCCCAAGAGACCCAGTACTTC
TRBD1	TRBJ1-2	TRBV7-2	.	CASSTYRDRGGYTF	TGTGCCAGCAGCACCTACCGGGACAGGGGGGGCTACACCTTC
.	TRBJ2-7	TRBV19	.	CASSPAAMTSFEQYF	TGTGCCAGTAGTCCCGCCGCAATGACTAGTTTCGAGCAGTACTTC
TRBD2	TRBJ2-5	TRBV10-3	.	CAISDLAGSGETQYF	TGTGCCATCAGTGACTTAGCGGGATCGGGTGAGACCCAGTACTTC
TRBD1	TRBJ1-6	TRBV2	.	CASSTRDRGDSPLHF	TGTGCCAGCAGTACAAGGGACAGGGGTGATTCACCCCTCCACTTT
TRBD1	TRBJ2-5	TRBV7-2	.	CASSQDREETQYF	TGTGCCAGCAGCCAAGACAGGGAGGAGACCCAGTACTTC
.	TRBJ2-3	TRBV3-1/TRBV3-2	.	CASSQEWGDRSTDTQYF	TGTGCCAGCAGCCAAGAATGGGGAGACAGGTCCACAGATACGCAGTATTTT
TRBD1	TRBJ1-5	TRBV7-8	.	CASSLTGGFNQPQHF	TGTGCCAGCAGCTTAACAGGGGGCTTCAATCAGCCCCAGCATTTT
TRBD1	TRBJ1-1	TRBV7-6	.	CASSPTSGGEGTEAFF	TGTGCCAGCAGCCCCACTTCAGGGGGCGAGGGGACTGAAGCTTTCTTT
.	TRBJ1-2	TRBV29-1	.	CSVVVENNYGYTF	TGCAGCGTGGTCGTAGAGAATAACTATGGCTACACCTTC
TRBD2	TRBJ2-1	TRBV27	.	CASSHASGGYNEQFF	TGTGCCAGCAGTCACGCTAGCGGGGGCTACAATGAGCAGTTCTTC
.	TRBJ2-1	TRBV6-2/TRBV6-3	.	CASSYFSVYNEQFF	TGTGCCAGCAGTTACTTCTCGGTTTACAATGAGCAGTTCTTC
TRBD2	TRBJ2-3	TRBV4-1	.	CASSHGRRTDTQYF	TGCGCCAGCAGCCACGGGAGGCGGACAGATACGCAGTATTTT
.	TRBJ2-7	TRBV19	.	CASSGRRGSHEQYF	TGTGCCAGTAGTGGCCGGCGGGGCTCCCACGAGCAGTACTTC
.	TRBJ2-1	TRBV7-3	.	CASSPPEGGTSYNEQFF	TGTGCCAGCAGCCCCCCGGAGGGCGGAACCTCCTACAATGAGCAGTTCTTC
.	TRBJ1-1	TRBV3-1/TRBV3-2	.	CASSQAGVRAAEAFF	TGTGCCAGCAGCCAAGCGGGGGTGAGGGCAGCTGAAGCTTTCTTT
TRBD2	TRBJ2-7	TRBV27	.	CASSRRLAGGPDEQYF	TGTGCCAGCAGTCGGCGGCTAGCGGGAGGGCCCGACGAGCAGTACTTC
.	TRBJ2-3	TRBV19	.	CASSLSGDKKYF	TGTGCCAGTAGTTTATCAGGGGATAAAAAGTATTTT
TRBD1	TRBJ1-2	TRBV19	.	CASRTGGVGYTF	TGTGCCAGTAGGACAGGGGGCGTCGGCTACACCTTC
TRBD2	TRBJ2-7	TRBV7-8	many	CASSLALAGVYEQYF	TGTGCCAGCAGCTTAGCTCTAGCGGGAGTCTACGAGCAGTACTTC